This entry lists 20 T cell receptor beta chains sequenced from one sample in a study of T-cell memory formation after mild COVID-19. MiXCR was run by TCRdb on the 5' RACE reads, yielding one entry per CDR3 protein. The sample carries around 53,000 distinct CDR3 sequences, approximately 12% recorded once. Sequencing was done on a sample of PBMCs or a T cell subset sorted from them (not recorded which). The origin of the receptors is a man between 18 and 35 years old who had mild COVID-19 (a few samples of this study predate the infection). Cell type and time point are not known.

In this sample, this clonotype turned up a few times. The chain employs TRBV10-3 and TRBJ1-6; 7 bases match TRBD1. V shed 2 bases and J 8 bases; nucleotides not matched to a gene: 12. The CDR3 extends over 17 amino acids. Per the germline V gene, CDR1 is ENHRY and CDR2 is SYGVKD. The CDR3 DNA reads as TGTGCCATCAGTGAGGCCTCGGTTGGGACAGCCTATTCACCCCTCCACTTT. It encodes CAISEASVGTAYSPLHF.

V is TRBV5-4 and J is TRBJ2-3; D is unclear. The germline V gene has CDR1 SGHNT and CDR2 YYREEE (reference sequence). This CDR3 is 12 amino acids long. V dropped 4 bases and J dropped 12 bases, with 15 bases sitting between them. This CDR3 reads CASSPGPSFQYF. CDR3 DNA: TGTGCCAGCAGCCCTGGACCCTCTTTCCAGTATTTT. Complete variable domain (other parts from reference TRBV5-4 and TRBJ2-3): ETGVTQSPTHLIKTRGQQVTLRCSSQSGHNTVSWYQQALGQGPQFIFQYYREEENGRGNFPPRFSGLQFPNYSSELNVNALELDDSALYLCASSPGPSFQYFGPGTRLTVL.

CDR3 nucleotide sequence: TGTGCCAGCAACTTGGCTAGCGGGGGGTCCACAGATACGCAGTATTTT. Its translation: CASNLASGGSTDTQYF. V and J are TRBV11-2 and TRBJ2-3, with TRBD2 matching over 11 bases. Trimming cost V 7 bases and J 2 bases; bases outside gene matches: 8. The CDR3 is made up of 16 amino acids. Germline CDR1 and CDR2: SGHAT and FQNNGV.

This clonotype occurred many times. The V call is TRBV7-2, the J call TRBJ2-2, with no clear D. CDR1 is SGHTA, CDR2 FQGNSA, per germline. The CDR3 runs 15 residues. Trimming removed 4 bases from V and 6 bases from J, with 15 bases in between. CDR3 DNA: TGTGCCAGCAGCTCTCTCCCAGGAACCGCCGGGGAGCTGTTTTTT. It translates to CASSSLPGTAGELFF.

This clonotype was counted only a few times. The V gene is TRBV6-5, the J gene TRBJ1-3; D gene ambiguous. With 5 bases removed from V and 0 bases from J, the gap between germline ends came to 14 bases. The CDR3 loop spans 16 amino acids. Germline V gene sequence: CDR1 MNHEY, CDR2 SVGAGI. In nucleotides, the CDR3 is TGTGCCAGCAGTGCCGTCGATACCCCCTCTGGAAACACCATATATTTT. It yields the protein CASSAVDTPSGNTIYF.

The chain is built from TRBV6-5 and TRBJ1-1; a weak D match, TRBD1 (5 bases). Trimming left V 6 bases short and J 0 bases short, with 8 bases between. This CDR3 is built from 13 residues. Germline CDR1 is MNHEY and CDR2 is SVGAGI. CDR3 residues: CASRGVLNTEAFF. For the CDR3, the DNA is TGTGCCAGCAGGGGGGTCCTGAACACTGAAGCTTTCTTT.

In its sample, this clonotype was seen a few times. CDR3 residues: CASSISTGFAGELFF. The CDR3 DNA reads as TGTGCCAGCTCAATCTCGACAGGGTTCGCCGGGGAGCTGTTTTTT. The genes are TRBV18 and TRBJ2-2; the match to TRBD1 covers 7 bases. The CDR3 is 15 residues long. The V and J ends lost 5 bases and 6 bases, in that order; junction bases with no gene match: 9. Germline values: CDR1 KGHSH, CDR2 LQKENI.

In this sample, this clonotype turned up a few times. The genes are TRBV18 and TRBJ1-5, with 10 bases matching TRBD1. J gave up 4 bases and V 3 bases, and 3 bases lay outside the gene matches. CDR3 length equals 15 residues. Looked up from germline, CDR1 is KGHSH and CDR2 is LQKENI. Written as DNA, the CDR3 is TGTGCCAGCTCACCGGACAGGGGGAAGAATCAGCCCCAGCATTTT. Encoded protein: CASSPDRGKNQPQHF.

This clonotype has just a few counts. This sequence joins TRBV6-5 and TRBJ2-5; a possible D gene is TRBD1 (7 bases). Germline V gene data show CDR1 as MNHEY and CDR2 as SVGAGI. This CDR3 is built from 15 residues. V was cut by 5 bases and J by 4 bases, with 17 bases left in between. As DNA, the CDR3 is TGTGCCAGCAGTAAGGGGACAGTGGGGGGAGAGACCCAGTACTTC. Translated: CASSKGTVGGETQYF.

This clonotype was detected ten times or more. CDR3 nucleotides: TGTGCCAGCAGTGACGAGGGGGGCGGAAGCTCCTACGAGCAGTACTTC. This gives the protein CASSDEGGGSSYEQYF. The V call is TRBV6-1, the J call TRBJ2-7, with D tentatively TRBD1 or TRBD2 (6 bases each). Germline values: CDR1 MNHNS, CDR2 SASEGT. Trimming took 3 bases from V and 0 from J, leaving 15 bases between them. The CDR3 has 16 amino acids.

In its sample, this clonotype was seen a few times. V and J are TRBV9 and TRBJ2-3, with 7 bases fitting TRBD1. Per the germline V gene, CDR1 is SGDLS and CDR2 is YYNGEE. This CDR3 has 16 amino acids. Trimming at V came to 4 bases and at J to 5 bases, leaving 13 bases not matched to a gene. DNA of the CDR3: TGTGCCAGCAGCACCCCCCATGGGCAGGGGGTAGATACGCAGTATTTT. It translates to CASSTPHGQGVDTQYF.

This chain links TRBV28 with TRBJ2-7, with D possibly being TRBD1 (5 bases). Germline loops: CDR1 MDHEN, CDR2 SYDVKM. Deletions cut 3 bases from V and 7 bases from J, with 10 bases between. The CDR3 runs to 12 residues. In DNA, the CDR3 is TGTGCCAGCAGTTTGTACAGGAGAGAGCAGTACTTC. This translates into CASSLYRREQYF.

This clonotype was observed a handful of times. This chain uses TRBV5-1 with TRBJ1-2; maybe TRBD1 (5 bases). Germline values: CDR1 SGHRS, CDR2 YFSETQ. Trimming took off 0 bases at V and 8 bases at J, with 11 bases between the two ends. This CDR3 has 13 residues. The CDR3, as DNA: TGCGCCAGCAGCTTGGAGGGGATACGCGGCTACACCTTC. Residues: CASSLEGIRGYTF.

V and J are TRBV7-2 and TRBJ1-1; D remains unclear. The CDR3 runs 14 residues. Germline V gene data show CDR1 as SGHTA and CDR2 as FQGNSA. V shed 3 bases and J shed 1 base, with 9 bases lying between them. Written as DNA, the CDR3 is TGTGCCAGCAGCTTCCGTACAGCGAACACTGAAGCTTTCTTT. It codes for CASSFRTANTEAFF.

The genes are TRBV6-6 and TRBJ2-5; no clear D gene. The V and J ends lost 2 bases and 5 bases respectively, with 18 bases between them. In germline, CDR1 is MNHNY, CDR2 SVGAGI (reference sequence). This CDR3 has 16 amino acids. The CDR3 nucleotides are TGTGCCAGCAGTTACCCTCAGGCCCCCTTGGGGGAGACCCAGTACTTC. It specifies CASSYPQAPLGETQYF.

CDR3 loop: CASSSNRGENEQFF. In nucleotides, the CDR3 is TGTGCCAGCAGCTCCAATCGCGGTGAAAATGAGCAGTTCTTC. The chain joins TRBV7-2 to TRBJ2-1; D is undetermined. Germline loops: CDR1 SGHTA, CDR2 FQGNSA. V gave up 4 bases and J gave up 7 bases, with 14 bases separating them. The CDR3 is made up of 14 amino acids. Based on the CDR3 plus reference TRBV7-2 and TRBJ2-1, the full variable domain is GAGVSQSPSNKVTEKGKDVELRCDPISGHTALYWYRQSLGQGLEFLIYFQGNSAPDKSGLPSDRFSAERTGGSVSTLTIQRTQQEDSAVYLCASSSNRGENEQFFGPGTRLTVL.

V gene TRBV30 combines with J gene TRBJ1-1, with D unresolved. CDR3 size: 15 residues. Looked up from germline, CDR1 is GTSNPN and CDR2 is SVGIG (reference sequence). V was clipped by 3 bases and J by 1 base, with 15 bases between them. CDR3 protein: CAWRIGESANTEAFF. CDR3 DNA sequence: TGTGCCTGGAGGATAGGAGAATCGGCGAACACTGAAGCTTTCTTT. Full variable domain (outside the CDR3, taken from reference TRBV30 and TRBJ1-1): SQTIHQWPATLVQPVGSPLSLECTVEGTSNPNLYWYRQAAGRGLQLLFYSVGIGQISSEVPQNLSASRPQDRQFILSSKKLLLSDSGFYLCAWRIGESANTEAFFGQGTRLTVV.

This sequence joins TRBV20-1 and TRBJ1-5, with D perhaps matching TRBD1 (5 bases). Germline assignment: CDR1 DFQATT and CDR2 SNEGSKA (reference sequence). V was trimmed by 0 bases and J by 5 bases, leaving 14 bases between them. CDR3 length: 15 amino acids. The DNA for the CDR3 is TGCAGTGCTAGAGATGGGGCCAGGACTGATCAGCCCCAGCATTTT. It codes for CSARDGARTDQPQHF.

This clonotype was seen only a few times. The chain is built from TRBV20-1 and TRBJ2-1, with 9 bases aligning to TRBD1. V lost 1 base, J lost 7 bases, and 8 bases stayed unmatched. This CDR3 is built from 15 residues. Germline V lookup: CDR1 DFQATT, CDR2 SNEGSKA (reference sequence). The CDR3 loop is CSARAAGQGGNEQFF. The CDR3 DNA is TGCAGTGCTAGAGCCGCGGGACAGGGAGGGAATGAGCAGTTCTTC.

This clonotype has ten or more counts. The rearrangement links TRBV7-3 to TRBJ2-1; 13 nucleotides match TRBD2. V dropped 5 bases and J dropped 4; count of bases not matched to a gene: 2. This CDR3 is built from 15 residues. Germline CDR1 SGHTA, CDR2 FQGTGA. CDR3 protein: CASSRTSGGYNEQFF. CDR3 DNA sequence: TGTGCCAGCAGCAGGACTAGCGGGGGTTACAATGAGCAGTTCTTC.